This TCR beta chain was sequenced for a study of human T cells and chemical hapten exposure. Regarding the study as a whole: Relative to controls, expanded TCRs formed significantly more large CDR3 similarity clusters.

Many counts were recorded for this clonotype. Its antigen is as yet unknown. J lost 7 bases, V lost 3 bases, and 8 bases had no gene match. CDR1 is DFQATT and CDR2 is SNEGSKA in the germline V gene (reference sequence). The CDR3 is made up of 14 amino acids. Time point noted: pre-sensitization, week 0. Treatment noted: therapeutic diphenylcyclopropenone sensitization with weekly scalp DPC. TCRdb used MiXCR to reprocess the RACE reads, holding one entry per CDR3 protein. The sample lists fewer than 300,000 distinct CDR3 sequences, over 7.5% seen once, with more than 0.95% in the top ten. The sequences come from whole blood, collected in connection with sensitization to the hapten diphenylcyclopropenone (DPC). This TCR derives from a man aged 18-30 years with alopecia areata. Some clones in this sample may be carry-over from other donors' samples. The chain links TRBV20-1 to TRBJ2-1; 8 positions match TRBD2. Here the CDR3 reads CSASHGGAWNEQFF. DNA of the CDR3: TGCAGTGCTAGTCACGGGGGGGCCTGGAATGAGCAGTTCTTC.